One sample yielded the 14 T cell receptor beta chains listed below, sequenced in a study of T cell responses to AZD1222 COVID-19 vaccine. Sequencing used immunoSEQ multiplex PCR; TCRdb keeps in-frame clones, though not all of them. This repertoire shows 140,000 or so clones, 85% to 95% found once; its top ten account for about 12%. The source material was peripheral blood, sampled after recovery from COVID-19. These receptors all come from an adult who had recovered from COVID-19.

The chain joins TRBV6-2 or TRBV6-3 to TRBJ2-4; 7 nucleotides line up with TRBD2. The CDR3 loop spans 18 amino acids. The junction had 16 bases not matched to a gene; V was cut back by 5 bases and J by 3 bases. Per the germline V gene, CDR1 is MNHEY and CDR2 is SVGEGT. CDR3 sequence (DNA): TGTGCCAGCAGTCAGAGAGTATCCGGGACTATAGTCAAAAACATTCAGTACTTC. Translated, it gives CASSQRVSGTIVKNIQYF.

DNA for the CDR3: TGTGCCAGCAGTTCGGACCCGAGCTCCTACAATGAGCAGTTCTTC. Translating it yields CASSSDPSSYNEQFF. The rearrangement links TRBV2 to TRBJ2-1, with D unresolved. CDR1 and CDR2 (germline): SNHLY, FYNNEI. CDR3 length: 15 amino acids. The V and J ends lost 5 bases and 0 bases respectively, with 11 bases between them.

J is TRBJ2-5 and V is TRBV7-9; 7 nucleotides agree with TRBD2. Germline V gene lookup returns CDR1 SEHNR and CDR2 FQNEAQ (reference sequence). This CDR3 has 13 residues. J gave up 1 base and V 6 bases, and 2 bases lay outside the gene matches. CDR3 sequence (DNA): TGTGCCAGCAGTCCGGGGGGCCAAGAGACCCAGTACTTC. Translation gives CASSPGGQETQYF.

J is TRBJ2-3 and V is TRBV6-2 or TRBV6-3; D possibly corresponds to TRBD2 (5 bases). The germline V gene encodes CDR1 MNHEY and CDR2 SVGEGT. CDR3 size: 16 residues. The V end was cut by 2 bases, the J end by 4 bases, with 16 bases between. CDR3 loop: CASSYSPFSDSDTQYF. DNA of the CDR3: TGTGCCAGCAGTTACAGCCCCTTTAGCGATTCAGATACGCAGTATTTT.

Only one count was recorded for this clone. The chain links TRBV6-5 to TRBJ2-5; D may be TRBD1 (6 bases). This CDR3 has 12 residues. Germline V lookup: CDR1 MNHEY, CDR2 SVGAGI. V was shortened by 5 bases and J by 4 bases, with 8 bases between the two germline ends. For the CDR3, the DNA is TGTGCCAGCAGTCAGGACAGAGAGACCCAGTACTTC. Translated, it gives CASSQDRETQYF.

The J gene is TRBJ2-1, the V gene TRBV4-2; 11 bases are a match to TRBD2. Germline trimming cut 5 bases from V and 7 bases from J; bases unmatched to any gene: 7. Germline V lookup: CDR1 LGHNA, CDR2 YNFKEQ. This CDR3 has 15 amino acids. The DNA of the CDR3 is TGTGCCAGCAGCATACTAGCGGGAGAGGAGAATGAGCAGTTCTTC. Amino acids: CASSILAGEENEQFF.

V and J are TRBV21-1 and TRBJ1-4. TRBV21-1 is tagged as a pseudogene. CDR3 length equals 17 residues. The CDR3 here is CASSKGVRAGYNEKLFF. The CDR3 DNA follows: TGTGCCAGCAGCAAAGGTGTCAGGGCGGGCTATAATGAAAAACTGTTTTTT.

This clone has just one count. The chain is built from TRBV7-9 and TRBJ1-5; D not certain. Trimming pared 1 base from V and 5 bases from J, leaving 6 bases between. Germline V CDR1 and CDR2: SEHNR, FQNEAQ (reference sequence). The CDR3 loop spans 13 amino acids. The CDR3 spells CASSLDSHQPQHF. The CDR3, as DNA: TGTGCCAGCAGCTTAGACAGTCATCAGCCCCAGCATTTT.

The chain combines TRBV5-6 with TRBJ2-4, with unresolved D. V was shortened by 4 bases and J by 1 base, with 9 bases between the two germline ends. Germline values: CDR1 SGHDT, CDR2 YYEEEE. The CDR3 covers 14 residues. The CDR3 reads CASSPTWAKNIQYF. DNA for the CDR3: TGTGCCAGCAGCCCCACATGGGCCAAAAACATTCAGTACTTC.

The J gene is TRBJ2-7, the V gene TRBV5-4, with 8 nucleotides matching TRBD2. The CDR3 length is 16 residues. Germline V gene lookup returns CDR1 SGHNT and CDR2 YYREEE (reference sequence). J was trimmed by 2 bases and V by 0 bases; bases with no gene match: 7. The CDR3 DNA follows: TGTGCCAGCAGCTTGGCCATAGGACTAGCCCCCTACGAGCAGTACTTC. Translation: CASSLAIGLAPYEQYF.

The rearrangement uses TRBV11-2 and TRBJ2-7; D unresolved. The V and J ends lost 1 base and 4 bases respectively, with 8 bases between them. This CDR3 region has 13 residues. Germline loops: CDR1 SGHAT, CDR2 FQNNGV. CDR3 sequence (DNA): TGTGCCAGCAGCTTAGGCGGTATGTACGAGCAGTACTTC. Its translation is CASSLGGMYEQYF.

V usage is TRBV11-3 and J usage is TRBJ2-2; no definite D call. CDR1 SGHNT and CDR2 YENEEA come from the germline V gene. The CDR3 contains 16 residues. V gave up 3 bases and J gave up 0 bases, with 11 bases separating them. CDR3 in DNA: TGTGCCAGCAGCTTGGGGAACAACGCGAACACCGGGGAGCTGTTTTTT. Translating it yields CASSLGNNANTGELFF.

The chain couples TRBV27 to TRBJ1-4; 8 nucleotides line up with TRBD1. J was trimmed by 7 bases and V by 0 bases; bases with no gene match: 7. CDR3 length: 16 residues. Per the germline V gene, CDR1 is MNHEY and CDR2 is SMNVEV (reference sequence). The CDR3 reads CASSLSAQGASEKLFF. The DNA for the CDR3 is TGTGCCAGCAGTTTATCGGCCCAGGGGGCGAGTGAAAAACTGTTTTTT. Based on the CDR3 plus reference TRBV27 and TRBJ1-4, the full variable domain is EAQVTQNPRYLITVTGKKLTVTCSQNMNHEYMSWYRQDPGLGLRQIYYSMNVEVTDKGDVPEGYKVSRKEKRNFPLILESPSPNQTSLYFCASSLSAQGASEKLFFGSGTQLSVL.

V gene TRBV12-3 or TRBV12-4 combines with J gene TRBJ1-1; D remains unclear. The V end lost 5 bases, the J end lost 6 bases, and 13 bases lay between the germline ends. The CDR3 has 13 residues. The CDR3 region is CASSMTSASEAFF. In DNA form, the CDR3 reads TGTGCCAGCAGTATGACTAGCGCGTCTGAAGCTTTCTTT.